The 26 T cell receptor beta chains below were found in one sample sequenced in a study of blood T cells in healthy people across ages. Sample-barcoded 5' priming and a J-beta primer mix drove a second PCR of about 7 to 12 cycles. TCRdb ran MiXCR on the 5' RACE reads and lists one entry per CDR3 protein. The sample contains about 1.1 million distinct CDR3 sequences, about two fifths of which appear only once. The source material was blood. The receptors were gathered from a man aged 18 to 35 in good health.

This chain links TRBV4-3 with TRBJ2-1; TRBD1 matches 7 bases. Germline assignment: CDR1 LGHNA and CDR2 YSLEER. This CDR3 comprises 15 residues. The V and J ends lost 0 bases and 5 bases, in that order; junction bases with no gene match: 4. In DNA, the CDR3 is TGCGCCAGCAGCCAAGACCTGACAGGGAACAATGAGCAGTTCTTC. Its protein is CASSQDLTGNNEQFF.

This clonotype has only a few counts. V gene TRBV9 combines with J gene TRBJ2-7; D gene unclear. Per germline, CDR1 SGDLS and CDR2 YYNGEE. The CDR3 sequence is 15 residues long. V shed 0 bases and J shed 4 bases, with 14 bases lying between them. The CDR3 loop reads CASSVGSSPPYEQYF. CDR3 in DNA: TGTGCCAGCAGCGTAGGTAGCAGCCCCCCATACGAGCAGTACTTC.

This clonotype was seen ten or more times. The chain carries TRBV12-3 or TRBV12-4 and TRBJ2-5, with TRBD1 matching over 7 bases. The end of the DNA aligns better with TRBJ2-7, so the J call may be wrong. This CDR3 has 14 amino acids. The CDR3 DNA sequence: TGTGCCAGCAGCGACAGGGAAGGGTACGACGAGCAGTACTTC. This gives the protein CASSDREGYDEQYF.

This clonotype has more than one count but fewer than ten. The chain carries TRBV7-2 and TRBJ2-3, with D perhaps TRBD2 (5 bases). The CDR3 has 13 residues. Germline CDR1 reads SGHTA; CDR2 reads FQGNSA. Trimming cost V 4 bases and J 4 bases, with 9 bases left between them. In DNA form, the CDR3 reads TGTGCCAGCAGCTGGCGGGCTGCAGATACGCAGTATTTT. This translates into CASSWRAADTQYF.

The chain has TRBV6-2 or TRBV6-3 and TRBJ2-5; D not resolved. Looked up from germline, CDR1 is MNHEY and CDR2 is SVGEGT. CDR3 size: 13 residues. The ends were cut back, 10 bases at V and 3 bases at J, with 15 bases in the middle. The CDR3 protein is CATLPQGKETQYF. In DNA, the CDR3 is TGTGCCACCCTTCCCCAAGGAAAAGAGACCCAGTACTTC.

This clonotype occurred a few times. This chain joins TRBV4-3 and TRBJ2-2; TRBD2 matches at 8 bases. The CDR3 has 16 amino acids. V lost 1 base, J lost 2 bases, and 3 bases stayed unmatched. Germline V CDR1 and CDR2: LGHNA, YSLEER. For the CDR3, the DNA is TGCGCCAGCAGCCAAGTTCTAGCGGGTAACACCGGGGAGCTGTTTTTT. Translating gives CASSQVLAGNTGELFF.

V usage is TRBV29-1 and J usage is TRBJ2-1; 7 positions match TRBD1. Trimming at V came to 5 bases and at J to 8 bases, leaving 15 bases not matched to a gene. Germline lookup yields CDR1 SQVTM and CDR2 ANQGSEA. This CDR3 region has 15 residues. DNA of the CDR3: TGCAGCGTTTTAGGAAATAGGGGGCGCGGCGATGAGCAGTTCTTC. Amino acid sequence: CSVLGNRGRGDEQFF.

This chain connects TRBV6-1 to TRBJ2-7; D remains ambiguous. The CDR3 covers 11 residues. Germline V CDR1 and CDR2: MNHNS, SASEGT. The V and J ends lost 6 bases and 7 bases respectively, with 10 bases between them. CDR3 in DNA: TGTGCCAGCAGGTATTATCTAGAGCAGTACTTC. This translates into CASRYYLEQYF.

The V call is TRBV20-1, the J call TRBJ2-1; TRBD2 aligns across 9 bases. After removal of 1 base from V and 9 bases from J, the junction contained 7 bases not matched to a gene. CDR3 length: 14 residues. Germline V gene lookup returns CDR1 DFQATT and CDR2 SNEGSKA (reference sequence). In DNA, the CDR3 is TGCAGTGCTAGAGGAGGCGGGGGGGCGGTTGAGCAGTTCTTC. Translating gives CSARGGGGAVEQFF.

For this clonotype: Mismatch with germline at one junction end may stem from a read error. The rearrangement joins TRBV7-7 to TRBJ2-3, with 8 bases lining up with TRBD1. Germline V gene data show CDR1 as SSHAT and CDR2 as FNYEAQ (reference sequence). This CDR3 region has 16 residues. DNA for the CDR3: TGTGCTAGCAGCTTAGGGGCAGGGGGCGGCACAGATACGCAGTATTTT. Protein: CASSLGAGGGTDTQYF. The full variable domain, with the rest looked up from reference TRBV7-7 and TRBJ2-3, is GAGVSQSPRYKVTKRGQDVTLRCDPISSHATLYWYQQALGQGPEFLTYFNYEAQPDKSGLPSDRFSAERPEGSISTLTIQRTEQRDSAMYRCASSLGAGGGTDTQYFGPGTRLTVL.

This clonotype occurred a few times. This chain uses TRBV15 with TRBJ1-1; no definite D call. V dropped 1 base and J dropped 0 bases, with 6 bases sitting between them. Per germline, CDR1 LNHNV and CDR2 YYDKDF (reference sequence). CDR3 length: 14 residues. Here the CDR3 reads CATSRVGLNTEAFF. The DNA of the CDR3 is TGTGCCACCAGCAGAGTGGGCTTGAACACTGAAGCTTTCTTT.

This chain links TRBV6-2 or TRBV6-3 with TRBJ2-1, with D unresolved. Trimming cost V 5 bases and J 0 bases, with 14 bases left between them. The CDR3 is made up of 16 amino acids. Looked up from germline, CDR1 is MNHEY and CDR2 is SVGEGT. CDR3 region: CASSPNTGSSYNEQFF. The CDR3 DNA is TGTGCCAGCAGTCCCAATACGGGCAGCTCCTACAATGAGCAGTTCTTC.

This clonotype was recorded a few times. This rearrangement joins TRBV7-2 to TRBJ2-7; no firm D call. CDR1 and CDR2 (germline): SGHTA, FQGNSA. Trimming took off 1 base at V and 0 bases at J, with 10 bases between the two ends. The CDR3 covers 15 residues. For the CDR3, the DNA is TGTGCCAGCAGCTTAGTGGGTGAGAGCTCCTACGAGCAGTACTTC. This codes for CASSLVGESSYEQYF.

The V gene is TRBV4-1, the J gene TRBJ1-5; no reliable D call. Trimming shortened V by 5 bases and J by 6 bases, and 17 bases separated the two germline ends. The length of the CDR3 is 15 residues. Germline V lookup: CDR1 MGHRA, CDR2 YSYEKL. Here the CDR3 DNA reads TGCGCCAGCAGCATTCACACGGGGTCGAGTCAGCCCCAGCATTTT. Its translation: CASSIHTGSSQPQHF.

The chain joins TRBV2 to TRBJ2-3; 7 bases line up with TRBD1. The CDR3 runs 12 residues. V shed 6 bases, J shed 9 bases, and the junction held 6 bases outside the gene matches. Germline CDR1 and CDR2: SNHLY and FYNNEI. CDR3 sequence reads: CASSITGATQYF. The CDR3 DNA follows: TGTGCCAGCAGCATTACAGGGGCCACGCAGTATTTT. The full variable domain, its missing parts supplied by reference TRBV2 and TRBJ2-3, is EPEVTQTPSHQVTQMGQEVILRCVPISNHLYFYWYRQILGQKVEFLVSFYNNEISEKSEIFDDQFSVERPDGSNFTLKIRSTKLEDSAMYFCASSITGATQYFGPGTRLTVL.

This clonotype was observed a handful of times. The chain combines TRBV5-6 with TRBJ1-5, with unresolved D. V was shortened by 4 bases and J by 5 bases, with 22 bases between the two germline ends. The CDR3 spans 17 residues. Germline V gene data show CDR1 as SGHDT and CDR2 as YYEEEE. In DNA, the CDR3 is TGTGCCAGCAGCCCTCCAACCGAAAAAACCGGGCATCAGCCCCAGCATTTT. Amino acid sequence: CASSPPTEKTGHQPQHF.

V is TRBV5-4 and J is TRBJ2-1; perhaps D is TRBD1 or TRBD2 (5 bases each). The CDR3 covers 15 residues. V was cut by 4 bases and J by 5 bases, with 16 bases left in between. Germline loops: CDR1 SGHNT, CDR2 YYREEE (reference sequence). CDR3 protein: CASSLTGAANNEQFF. CDR3 nucleotides: TGTGCCAGCAGCCTGACCGGGGCAGCCAACAATGAGCAGTTCTTC.

In its sample, this clonotype was seen many times. The J gene is TRBJ2-1, the V gene TRBV6-6; D is perhaps TRBD2 (6 bases). The germline gives CDR1 MNHNY, CDR2 SVGAGI (reference sequence). This CDR3 has 14 residues. V lost 6 bases to trimming and J lost 4 bases, with 13 bases between them. CDR3 in DNA: TGTGCCAGCAGCGGGCGGGGTATGTACAATGAGCAGTTCTTC. The encoded protein is CASSGRGMYNEQFF.

The V gene is TRBV5-1, the J gene TRBJ2-7; D may be TRBD1 (5 bases). The CDR3 runs 13 residues. Trimming cost V 3 bases and J 3 bases, with 10 bases left between them. Germline CDR1 SGHRS, CDR2 YFSETQ. Here the CDR3 reads CASSSDTRYEQYF. DNA for the CDR3: TGCGCCAGCAGCTCGGACACCCGCTACGAGCAGTACTTC.

In this sample, this clonotype turned up a few times. The genes are TRBV10-3 and TRBJ2-1, with D possibly matching TRBD1 (6 bases). CDR1 and CDR2 (germline): ENHRY, SYGVKD. The CDR3 spans 12 residues. Trimming pared 6 bases from V and 3 bases from J, leaving 6 bases between. The CDR3 DNA reads as TGTGCCATCAGGGACAGCTACAATGAGCAGTTCTTC. Amino acid sequence: CAIRDSYNEQFF.

Regarding this clonotype: Mismatch with germline at one junction end may stem from a read error. This chain links TRBV5-1 with TRBJ2-1; no clear D. The CDR3 is 16 amino acids. Per the germline V gene, CDR1 is SGHRS and CDR2 is YFSETQ. The CDR3 region has the DNA TGCGCCAGTAGCTTGGAGATCACCAGCTCCTACAATGAGCAGTTCTTC. Residues: CASSLEITSSYNEQFF.

This clonotype was counted many times. The junction and the germline gene differ at one end; a read error may be behind it. The chain combines TRBV12-3 or TRBV12-4 with TRBJ1-2; D not certain. CDR3 length equals 13 residues. The CDR3 loop reads CASSLRLNYGYTF. CDR3 bases: TGTGCCAGCAGTTTACGTCTTAACTACGGCTACACCTTC.

The CDR3 DNA follows: TGTGCCAGCAAGATCCACAATGAGCAGTTCTTC. Residues: CASKIHNEQFF. The rearrangement links TRBV6-5 to TRBJ2-1, with no clear D. Trimming took 7 bases from V and 5 from J, leaving 6 bases between them. The germline CDR1 and CDR2 sequences are MNHEY and SVGAGI. The CDR3 runs 11 residues.

This clonotype turned up a few times. This chain connects TRBV20-1 to TRBJ1-2; D ambiguous. The CDR3 is 10 residues long. Trimming took 5 bases from V and 3 from J, leaving 4 bases between them. Germline V gene sequence: CDR1 DFQATT, CDR2 SNEGSKA (reference sequence). CDR3 DNA sequence: TGCAGTGCTTACGACTATGGCTACACCTTC. Translating gives CSAYDYGYTF.

In its sample, this clonotype was seen a few times. This chain connects TRBV9 to TRBJ2-1; D could derive from TRBD1 or TRBD2 (6 bases each). V was trimmed by 0 bases and J by 6 bases, leaving 16 bases between them. This CDR3 has 16 residues. CDR1 SGDLS and CDR2 YYNGEE come from the germline V gene. CDR3: CASSVAPRGRLNEQFF. CDR3 bases: TGTGCCAGCAGCGTAGCTCCCCGGGGGCGCCTCAATGAGCAGTTCTTC. Full variable domain (rest looked up from reference TRBV9 and TRBJ2-1): DSGVTQTPKHLITATGQRVTLRCSPRSGDLSVYWYQQSLDQGLQFLIQYYNGEERAKGNILERFSAQQFPDLHSELNLSSLELGDSALYFCASSVAPRGRLNEQFFGPGTRLTVL.

The gene calls are TRBV12-3 or TRBV12-4 and TRBJ1-1; a weak D match, TRBD1 (6 bases). Trimming left V 6 bases short and J 0 bases short, with 23 bases between. The CDR3 sequence is 18 residues long. The CDR3 DNA is TGTGCCAGCAGAGGGGGGGGGGGCACAGGGACCATGAACACTGAAGCTTTCTTT. Protein sequence: CASRGGGGTGTMNTEAFF.